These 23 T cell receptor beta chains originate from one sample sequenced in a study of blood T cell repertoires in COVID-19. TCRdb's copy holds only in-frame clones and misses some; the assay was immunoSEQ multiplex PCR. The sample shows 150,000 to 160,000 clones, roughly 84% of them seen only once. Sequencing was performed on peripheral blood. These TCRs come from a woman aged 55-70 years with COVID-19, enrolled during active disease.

This CDR3 is CASSLGPRTEETQYF. In DNA, the CDR3 is TGTGCCAGCAGCTTGGGACCCAGGACAGAAGAGACCCAGTACTTC. V usage is TRBV5-6 and J usage is TRBJ2-5; D is perhaps TRBD1 (6 bases). The V end was cut by 0 bases, the J end by 3 bases, with 12 bases between. The CDR3 totals 15 residues. CDR1 SGHDT and CDR2 YYEEEE come from the germline V gene.

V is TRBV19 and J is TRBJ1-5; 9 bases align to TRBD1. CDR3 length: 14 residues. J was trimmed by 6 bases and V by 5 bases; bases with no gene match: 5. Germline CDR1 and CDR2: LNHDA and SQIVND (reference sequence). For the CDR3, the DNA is TGTGCCAGTAGTGCGGGACAGGGAAGTCAGCCCCAGCATTTT. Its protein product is CASSAGQGSQPQHF.

CDR3 in amino acids: CASSSQRIHEQYF. The CDR3 bases are TGTGCCAGCTCATCCCAGAGGATCCACGAGCAGTACTTC. This chain links TRBV18 with TRBJ2-7, with unresolved D. V lost 5 bases and J lost 5, with 13 bases in between. This CDR3 comprises 13 residues. Looked up from germline, CDR1 is KGHSH and CDR2 is LQKENI.

The CDR3 protein is CASSPNSYEQYV. The CDR3 nucleotides are TGTGCCAGCTCACCAAACAGCTACGAGCAGTACGTC. The genes are TRBV18 and TRBJ2-7; unclear D gene. This CDR3 region has 12 residues. The V end was cut by 2 bases, the J end by 3 bases, with 5 bases between. CDR1 is KGHSH, CDR2 LQKENI, per germline.

CDR3 sequence reads: CASSESDRDKLGNTIYF. CDR3 DNA: TGTGCCAGCAGTGAATCGGATAGGGACAAACTCGGTAACACCATATATTTT. J is TRBJ1-3 and V is TRBV6-1; a weak D match, TRBD1 (6 bases). This CDR3 is 17 amino acids long. In germline, CDR1 is MNHNS, CDR2 SASEGT. Trimming stripped 2 bases from V and 7 bases from J, with 21 bases between.

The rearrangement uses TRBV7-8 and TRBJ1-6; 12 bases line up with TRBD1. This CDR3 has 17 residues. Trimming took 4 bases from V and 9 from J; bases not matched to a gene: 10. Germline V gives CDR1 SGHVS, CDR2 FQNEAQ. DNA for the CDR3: TGTGCCAGCAGCTCCGGGACAGGGGGCGTACTGGGTTCACCCCTCCACTTT. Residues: CASSSGTGGVLGSPLHF.

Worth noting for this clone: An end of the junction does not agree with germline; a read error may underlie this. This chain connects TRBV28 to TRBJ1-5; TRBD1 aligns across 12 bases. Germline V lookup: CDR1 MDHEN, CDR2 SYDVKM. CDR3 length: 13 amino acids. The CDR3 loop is CGSGTGGGQPQHF. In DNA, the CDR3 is TGTGGCAGCGGGACAGGGGGCGGACAGCCCCAGCATTTT.

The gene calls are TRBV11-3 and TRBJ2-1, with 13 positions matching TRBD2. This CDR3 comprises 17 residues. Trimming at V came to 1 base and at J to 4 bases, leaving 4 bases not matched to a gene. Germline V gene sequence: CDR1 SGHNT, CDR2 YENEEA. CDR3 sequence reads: CASSLGWGLAGYNEQFF. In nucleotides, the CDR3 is TGTGCCAGCAGCTTAGGGTGGGGACTAGCGGGATACAATGAGCAGTTCTTC.

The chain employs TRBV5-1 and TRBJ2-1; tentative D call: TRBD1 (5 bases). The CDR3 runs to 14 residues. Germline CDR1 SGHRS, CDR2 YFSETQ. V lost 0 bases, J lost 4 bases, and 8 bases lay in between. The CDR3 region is CASSLGYRYNEQFF. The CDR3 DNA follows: TGCGCCAGCAGCTTGGGTTACAGGTACAATGAGCAGTTCTTC.

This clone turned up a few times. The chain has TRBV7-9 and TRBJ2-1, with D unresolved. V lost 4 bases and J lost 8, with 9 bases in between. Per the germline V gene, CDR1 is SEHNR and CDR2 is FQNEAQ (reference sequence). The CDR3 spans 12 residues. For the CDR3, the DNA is TGTGCCAGCAGCTCTACAGTGGATGAGCAGTTCTTC. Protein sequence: CASSSTVDEQFF.

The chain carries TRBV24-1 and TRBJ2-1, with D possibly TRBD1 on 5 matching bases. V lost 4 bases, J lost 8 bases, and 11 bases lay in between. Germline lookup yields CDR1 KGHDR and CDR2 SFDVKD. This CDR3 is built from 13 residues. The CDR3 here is CATSDSRGYEQFF. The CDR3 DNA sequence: TGTGCCACCAGTGACAGTAGGGGCTATGAGCAGTTCTTC.

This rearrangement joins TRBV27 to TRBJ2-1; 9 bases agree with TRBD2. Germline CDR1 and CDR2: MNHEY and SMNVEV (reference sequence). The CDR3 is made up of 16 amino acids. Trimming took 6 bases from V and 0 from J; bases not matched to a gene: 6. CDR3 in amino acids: CASRYSGRSSYNEQFF. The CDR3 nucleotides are TGTGCCAGCAGATATAGCGGGAGAAGCTCCTACAATGAGCAGTTCTTC.

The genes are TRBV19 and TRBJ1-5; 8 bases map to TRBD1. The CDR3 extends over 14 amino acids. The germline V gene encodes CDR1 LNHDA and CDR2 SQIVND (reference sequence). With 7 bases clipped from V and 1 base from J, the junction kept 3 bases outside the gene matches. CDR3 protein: CASIDRGSNQPQHF. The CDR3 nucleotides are TGTGCCAGTATTGACAGGGGAAGCAATCAGCCCCAGCATTTT.

Here the CDR3 DNA reads TGTGCCAGCAGCTTAGGACAGAAGGTCGAGACCCAGTACTTC. This gives the protein CASSLGQKVETQYF. The chain employs TRBV5-4 and TRBJ2-5; a weak D match, TRBD1 (6 bases). Germline-derived CDR1 and CDR2 are SGHNT and YYREEE (reference sequence). V was pared by 2 bases and J by 5 bases, with 13 bases between. The CDR3 runs 14 residues.

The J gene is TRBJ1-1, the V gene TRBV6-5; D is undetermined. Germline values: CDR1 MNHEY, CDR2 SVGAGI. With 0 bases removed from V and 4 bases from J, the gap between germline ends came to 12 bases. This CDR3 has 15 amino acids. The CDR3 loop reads CASSYSTPERTEAFF. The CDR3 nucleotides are TGTGCCAGCAGTTACTCTACTCCCGAACGCACTGAAGCTTTCTTT.

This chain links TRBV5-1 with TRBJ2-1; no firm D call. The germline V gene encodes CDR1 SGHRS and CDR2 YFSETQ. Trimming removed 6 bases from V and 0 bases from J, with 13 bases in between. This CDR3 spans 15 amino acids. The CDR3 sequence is CASNQAASSYNEQFF. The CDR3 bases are TGCGCCAGCAATCAAGCCGCGAGCTCCTACAATGAGCAGTTCTTC.

CDR3 in amino acids: CASSLRGANTEAFF. The CDR3 coding sequence is TGTGCCAGCAGCCTTCGGGGGGCGAACACTGAAGCTTTCTTT. The V call is TRBV3-1 (or the pseudogene TRBV3-2), the J call TRBJ1-1; D may be TRBD1 (6 bases). The CDR3 runs 14 residues. With 4 bases removed from V and 1 base from J, the gap between germline ends came to 10 bases. Germline lookup yields CDR1 LGHDT and CDR2 YNNKEL (reference sequence).

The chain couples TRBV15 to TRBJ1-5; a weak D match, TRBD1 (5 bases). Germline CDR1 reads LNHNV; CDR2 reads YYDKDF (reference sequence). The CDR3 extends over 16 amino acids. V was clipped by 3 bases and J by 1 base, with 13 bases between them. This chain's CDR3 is CATSRGWGGSNQPQHF. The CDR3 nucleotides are TGTGCCACCAGCAGGGGATGGGGGGGGAGCAATCAGCCCCAGCATTTT.

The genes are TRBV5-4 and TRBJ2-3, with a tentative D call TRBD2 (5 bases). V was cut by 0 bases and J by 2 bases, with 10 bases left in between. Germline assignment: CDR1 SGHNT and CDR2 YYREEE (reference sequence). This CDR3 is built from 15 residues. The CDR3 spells CASSLGRTTTDTQYF. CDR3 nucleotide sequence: TGTGCCAGCAGCTTGGGGAGGACGACCACAGATACGCAGTATTTT.

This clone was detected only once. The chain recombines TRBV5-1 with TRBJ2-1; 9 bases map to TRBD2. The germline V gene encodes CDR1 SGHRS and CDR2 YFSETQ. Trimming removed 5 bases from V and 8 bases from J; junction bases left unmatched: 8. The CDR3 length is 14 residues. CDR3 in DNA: TGCGCCAGCAGTTTAGCGGGAGAGAGCTATGAGCAGTTCTTC. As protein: CASSLAGESYEQFF.

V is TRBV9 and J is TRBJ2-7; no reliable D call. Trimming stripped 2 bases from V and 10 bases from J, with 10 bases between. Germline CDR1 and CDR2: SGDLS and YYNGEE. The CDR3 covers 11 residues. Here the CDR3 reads CASSVCPVQYF. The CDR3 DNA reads TGTGCCAGCAGCGTCTGTCCCGTCCAGTACTTC.

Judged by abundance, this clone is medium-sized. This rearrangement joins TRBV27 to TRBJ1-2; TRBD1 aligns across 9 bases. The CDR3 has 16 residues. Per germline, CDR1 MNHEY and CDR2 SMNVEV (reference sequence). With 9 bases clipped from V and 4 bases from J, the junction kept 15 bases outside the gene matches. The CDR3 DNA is TGTGCCAGTCAATTGTCGGGACAGGGAATGAGCTATGGCTACACCTTC. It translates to CASQLSGQGMSYGYTF.

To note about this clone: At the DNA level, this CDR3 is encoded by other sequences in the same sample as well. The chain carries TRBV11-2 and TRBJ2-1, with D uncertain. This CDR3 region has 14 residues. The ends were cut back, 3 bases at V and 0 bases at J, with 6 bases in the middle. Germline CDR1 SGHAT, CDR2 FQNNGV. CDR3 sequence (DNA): TGTGCCAGCAGCTTGTCGGGCTCCTACAATGAGCAGTTCTTC. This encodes CASSLSGSYNEQFF.